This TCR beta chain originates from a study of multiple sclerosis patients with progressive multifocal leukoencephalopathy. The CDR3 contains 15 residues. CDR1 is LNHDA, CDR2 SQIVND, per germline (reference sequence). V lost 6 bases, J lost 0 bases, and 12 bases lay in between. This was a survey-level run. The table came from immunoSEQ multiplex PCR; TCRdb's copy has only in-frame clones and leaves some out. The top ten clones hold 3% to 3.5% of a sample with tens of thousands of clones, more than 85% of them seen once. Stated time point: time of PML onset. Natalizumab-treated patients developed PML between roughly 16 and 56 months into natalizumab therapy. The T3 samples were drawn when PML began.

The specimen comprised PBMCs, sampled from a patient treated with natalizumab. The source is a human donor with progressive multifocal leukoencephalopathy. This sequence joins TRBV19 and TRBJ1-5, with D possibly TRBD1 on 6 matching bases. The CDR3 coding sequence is TGTGCCAGTAGCGAATTCAGGGGTAGCAATCAGCCCCAGCATTTT. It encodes CASSEFRGSNQPQHF. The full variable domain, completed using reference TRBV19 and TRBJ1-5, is DGGITQSPKYLFRKEGQNVTLSCEQNLNHDAMYWYRQDPGQGLRLIYYSQIVNDFQKGDIAEGYSVSREKKESFPLTVTSAQKNPTAFYLCASSEFRGSNQPQHFGDGTRLSIL.